These T cell receptor beta chains were read from a single sample in a study of neurological immune-mediated disorders. TCRdb called the 5' RACE reads again in MiXCR, with one record for every CDR3 protein. The sample lists approximately 86,000 distinct CDR3 sequences, about 2.5% occurring once. Sequencing used PBMCs. Receptor source: a woman between 25 and 40 years old with multiple sclerosis. The CDR3 runs from the conserved cysteine through the conserved F or W.

V gene	J gene	CDR3 protein
TRBV7-9	TRBJ2-2	CASSLVESTGELFF
TRBV6-5	TRBJ1-6	CASSYQHNSPLHF
TRBV20-1	TRBJ2-7	CSAGTGEMSYEQYF
TRBV19	TRBJ2-1	CASLLWEGPYNEQFF
TRBV29-1	TRBJ1-1	CSVTPPGRLNTEAFF
TRBV20-1	TRBJ2-7	CSARNPPGQGDYEQYF
TRBV7-7	TRBJ1-1	CASSLGWQQTGIGMNTEAFF
TRBV20-1	TRBJ2-2	CSAKRGAGELFF
TRBV20-1	TRBJ2-1	CSARAERGVGEQFF
TRBV6-1	TRBJ1-1	CASSEVYTEAFF
TRBV20-1	TRBJ2-7	CSARGAGGPRYEQYF
TRBV9	TRBJ1-5	CASSRRGGTDQPQHF
TRBV5-1	TRBJ1-1	CASSSAPGHPMRNTEAFF
TRBV12-3/TRBV12-4	TRBJ2-1	CATRRVTNEQFF
TRBV5-1	TRBJ2-1	CASSLLAGSYNEQFF
TRBV20-1	TRBJ2-2	CSARGETQTGELFF
TRBV20-1	TRBJ2-5	CSARDGEETQYF
TRBV5-6	TRBJ1-1	CASRGFGTPNTEAFF
TRBV2	TRBJ2-3	CDSSTSGDTQYF
TRBV30	TRBJ2-7	CAWRRSLVYEQYF
TRBV11-2	TRBJ1-6	CASSRRESPLHF
TRBV7-2	TRBJ2-3	CASSLAYSADTQYF
TRBV7-2	TRBJ2-5	CASSPPGLAGETQYF
TRBV5-1	TRBJ2-5	CASSQQTGDQETQYF
TRBV29-1	TRBJ2-1	CSVPGTNNEQFF
TRBV5-5	TRBJ2-1	CASSPYSGSPNNEQFF
TRBV7-2	TRBJ1-2	CASSLDRSGYTF
TRBV24-1	TRBJ2-3	CATGAKTWSDTQYF
TRBV6-2/TRBV6-3	TRBJ2-5	CASWSGRWVTQYF
TRBV27	TRBJ1-2	CASRQGQGITGYTF
TRBV9	TRBJ1-2	CASSVTWILNYGYTF
TRBV7-9	TRBJ2-5	CASSLASRTRQETQYF